This TCR beta chain was identified during a study of blood T cell dynamics during melanoma immunotherapy (dated by TCRdb to 2018 to 2021). For the wider study: Patients with metastatic melanoma were treated with first-line pembrolizumab or nivolumab plus ipilimumab as standard of care in the United Kingdom. To identify early correlates of response, the study profiled peripheral T cell receptor repertoires in patients with metastatic melanoma before and after one cycle of checkpoint inhibitor therapy. The training cohort was made up of consecutive patients, while a further independent group of patients from the same centre was pooled to form an external validation set. General conclusions and limits of the study: Unlike progressors, patients who went on to achieve disease control showed a bifurcated reorganization of the PBMC repertoire at W3, with either increased clonality or increased diversity. The relatively small sample size was acknowledged as a potential limitation on generalization of the results. Whether the T cell clones behind the repertoire changes were melanoma-specific or instead reflected general immune activation was something the study could not determine.

In the germline V gene, CDR1 corresponds to MDHEN and CDR2 to SYDVKM. V gives up 4 bases and J gives up 0 bases, and the segment between their germline ends measures 17 bases. The CDR3 measures 17 amino acids from cysteine to phenylalanine. Kept here is only the CDR3 DNA, which spans 51 bases and is read in frame from base 1. About this clone itself: No cognate antigen has been identified for it. No much larger clonotype is one base removed from it; base qualities were not supplied.

Every bulk PBMC sample was loaded with the same fixed amount of about 380 ng of DNA. TCR beta CDR3 sequences were amplified from genomic DNA using the immunoSEQ TCRb Assay kit according to manufacturer instructions. The KAPA Library Quantification Kit for Illumina platforms was used to quantify pooled libraries by qPCR. Pooled libraries were clustered at about 0.55-1.1 pM and sequenced on an Illumina NextSeq 500. Under the source paper's analysis protocol: Analysis of the TCR data relied on immunoSEQ ANALYZER and the R LymphoSeq package. A rearrangement efficiency score was calculated as productive divided by the sum of productive and non-productive CDR3 sequences. Within each patient, timepoints were compared pairwise for clonality, measured with the Gini coefficient, and for diversity, measured with the Renyi index at alpha=1. Clonal relatedness used an edit distance of 3, and repertoire similarity used the Bhattacharyya coefficient, both computed in LymphoSeq. To classify response, a linear discriminant analysis based on week-3 changes in clonality and diversity was built using the R MASS and caret packages. In TCRdb, the immuneACCESS table is reduced to in-frame sequences with V and J assigned. These tables do not hold every clone; where another copy was compared, an unresolved V gene accounts for under half, and the others remain unexplained. The V and J calls and clone size come from that table; D and trimming were worked out from the DNA. In all, the sample holds approximately 28,000 clones, and around 80% of those were seen once. Of the sample, approximately 10% falls within the top ten clones.

In light of the paper, this sample's time point label describes: week 3, after first cycle of checkpoint inhibitor. Blood samples were collected before treatment (T0) and at week 3 (W3), after the first cycle of checkpoint blockade. Except for two patients with rapid clinical progression, response was assessed 12 weeks after the first infusion by RECIST 1.1; disease control meant complete response, partial response or stable disease. Any patient who had received prior systemic cancer treatment, was on concomitant immunosuppressant therapy or had synchronous other active malignancies was excluded. TCR beta was sequenced in both bulk PBMC and plasma cell-free DNA in order to track circulating cells as well as T cell turnover. Lymphoprep and SepMate tubes were used to isolate PBMC from blood, and red cell lysis was then performed. QIAamp DNA Blood Mini kits were used to extract DNA from PBMC and sorted T cell subsets.

The chain is assembled from TRBV28 and TRBJ2-3; the D segment cannot be called with confidence. This material consisted of blood, taken from a patient treated with checkpoint blockade. The clonotype originates from a human donor with melanoma. In nucleotide form, the sequence is TGTGCCAGCAGTTCCCGTTGGTATGGAGAGAGCACAGATACGCAGTATTTT. Its protein product is CASSSRWYGESTDTQYF.